A single T cell receptor (beta chain) is shown here with its context. This entry comes from a study of blood T cell repertoires in COVID-19. Across the whole study: COVID-19 samples collected from the United States, Italy and Spain covered acute and convalescent phases.

In the authors' workflow: Cell counts per sample came from amplifying reference gene primers. Produced via immunoSEQ multiplex PCR; TCRdb's table is partial and in-frame only. Clone size and V and J calls were adopted from that table, with D and trimming inferred from the DNA. The profile shows approximately 150,000 clones, roughly 88% of them singletons. Deletions cut 3 bases from V and 5 bases from J, with 8 bases between. In germline, CDR1 is MNHEY, CDR2 SMNVEV (reference sequence). There are 13 residues in the CDR3. The clonotype comes from a woman in her fifties or sixties with acute or convalescent COVID-19. Sequencing input: peripheral blood. V is TRBV27 and J is TRBJ2-1; D is unclear. CDR3 DNA sequence: TGTGCCAGCAGTTTTAGGCAGGACAATGAGCAGTTCTTC. Protein product: CASSFRQDNEQFF.